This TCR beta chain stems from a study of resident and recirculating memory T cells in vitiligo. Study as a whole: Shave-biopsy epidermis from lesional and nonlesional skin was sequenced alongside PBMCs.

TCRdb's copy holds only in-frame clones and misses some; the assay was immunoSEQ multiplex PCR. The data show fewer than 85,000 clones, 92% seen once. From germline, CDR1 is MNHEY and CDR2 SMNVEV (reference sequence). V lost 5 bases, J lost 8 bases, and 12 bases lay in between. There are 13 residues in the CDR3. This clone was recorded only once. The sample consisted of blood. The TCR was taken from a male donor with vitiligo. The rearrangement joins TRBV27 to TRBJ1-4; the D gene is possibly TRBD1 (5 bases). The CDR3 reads CASSTGGDEKLFF. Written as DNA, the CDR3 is TGTGCCAGCAGTACCGGGGGGGACGAAAAACTGTTTTTT. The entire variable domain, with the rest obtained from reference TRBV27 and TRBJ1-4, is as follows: EAQVTQNPRYLITVTGKKLTVTCSQNMNHEYMSWYRQDPGLGLRQIYYSMNVEVTDKGDVPEGYKVSRKEKRNFPLILESPSPNQTSLYFCASSTGGDEKLFFGSGTQLSVL.